The T cell receptor (beta chain) described here comes from a study of post-analysis software for immune sequencing data. Study observations and caveats: Under F measure analysis, samples from one preparation batch co-clustered strongly. Compared with controls, patients had more of about 5 TRBV segments, including TRBV5-6, TRBV5-1 and TRBV20-1.

cDNA libraries of TCR beta carried unique molecular identifiers. TCRdb called the PCR reads again in MiXCR, with one record for every CDR3 protein. The sample lists roughly 700,000 distinct CDR3 sequences; about 32% were seen once. The CDR3 spans 15 residues. The germline V gene has CDR1 SGHTA and CDR2 FQGNSA. Trimming shortened V by 5 bases and J by 6 bases, and 14 bases separated the two germline ends. A note on this clonotype: What it binds is unknown.

The chain combines TRBV7-2 with TRBJ1-6; the D is unclear. The clonotype originates from a girl aged 10 to 17 with multiple sclerosis. Sequenced input: blood. CDR3 sequence: CASSRTTLVNSPLHF. CDR3 bases: TGTGCCAGCAGCCGAACAACGCTAGTTAATTCACCCCTCCACTTT.